The entry that follows covers one T cell receptor beta chain sequence. Its antigen remains unknown. The sample belongs to a study of human T cells and chemical hapten exposure. The wider study: Patients received weekly diphenylcyclopropenone doses to the scalp throughout the approximately 24-week study. Alopecia areata, totalis or universalis affected patients, mainly female.

CDR3 size: 15 residues. The germline gives CDR1 LGHNA, CDR2 YSLEER. The V and J ends lost 4 bases and 2 bases, in that order; junction bases with no gene match: 7. Time point specified: patch test 2, 6 weeks after DPC sensitization. The treatment: therapeutic diphenylcyclopropenone sensitization with weekly scalp DPC. Sequencing started from total RNA isolated from unfractionated whole blood. Study-level findings and limits: It was expanded TCRs that formed significantly more large CDR3 similarity clusters than controls did.

Each CDR3 protein is one row after TCRdb ran MiXCR on the RACE reads. The sample has a few hundred thousand distinct CDR3 sequences, over 6% seen once; the top ten hold around 5.8%. The rearrangement joins TRBV4-3 to TRBJ2-7, with 8 nucleotides matching TRBD1. Sample: whole blood, taken in connection with sensitization to the hapten diphenylcyclopropenone (DPC). The clonotype comes from a woman under 30 with alopecia areata. Some clones in this sample may be carry-over from other donors' samples. CDR3 in amino acids: CASSRGQGEAYEQYF. CDR3 bases: TGCGCCAGCAGCCGTGGACAGGGTGAGGCCTACGAGCAGTACTTC.